The 25 T cell receptor beta chains presented below share a single source sample, sequenced in a study of T cells after yellow fever vaccination. TCRdb reanalysed the 5' RACE reads using MiXCR and keeps one entry per CDR3 protein. In the table there are 100,000 to 150,000 distinct CDR3 sequences, under 8.5% of which are singletons. Sequencing was performed on CD4+ T cells sorted from PBMCs, taken 10 days after the first yellow fever vaccination. The receptors here all came from a man between 18 and 35 years old who received the YFV17D yellow fever vaccine.

The chain's CDR3 is CASSLGRTEAFF. CDR3 nucleotides: TGTGCCAGCAGTTTAGGGCGGACTGAAGCTTTCTTT. The chain uses TRBV12-3 or TRBV12-4 and TRBJ1-1; D remains unclear. The CDR3 contains 12 residues. The V gene lost 1 base and the J gene lost 5 bases, with 5 bases spanning the gap.

This clonotype was seen ten or more times. This rearrangement joins TRBV5-1 to TRBJ1-1; D gene ambiguous. CDR3 size: 15 residues. Germline assignment: CDR1 SGHRS and CDR2 YFSETQ. Trimming took 1 base from V and 1 from J, leaving 11 bases between them. DNA of the CDR3: TGCGCCAGCAGCTTGCCGGAGGATGGGAACACTGAAGCTTTCTTT. Amino acid sequence: CASSLPEDGNTEAFF.

This clonotype occurred many times. CDR3 DNA sequence: TGTGCCAGCAGCCATCAGGGCAGGGGAGATGAAAAACTGTTTTTT. It translates to CASSHQGRGDEKLFF. V gene TRBV12-3 or TRBV12-4 combines with J gene TRBJ1-4; D might be TRBD1 (6 bases). CDR3 length: 15 amino acids. V lost 6 bases, J lost 6 bases, and 17 bases lay in between.

This clonotype was recorded at least ten times. The J gene is TRBJ2-3, the V gene TRBV5-1; 9 nucleotides match TRBD1. This CDR3 spans 14 amino acids. Germline V lookup: CDR1 SGHRS, CDR2 YFSETQ. V lost 4 bases, J lost 7 bases, and 7 bases stayed unmatched. In DNA form, the CDR3 reads TGCGCCAGCAGCCTGGGACAGGGTTTTAATACGCAGTATTTT. Translating gives CASSLGQGFNTQYF.

As DNA, the CDR3 is TGTGCCAGCAGTTGGGACAGGGGGTACGAGCAGTACTTC. The encoded protein is CASSWDRGYEQYF. The chain combines TRBV12-3 or TRBV12-4 with TRBJ2-7, with 11 bases fitting TRBD1. The CDR3 totals 13 residues. V shed 4 bases, J shed 4 bases, and the junction held 0 bases outside the gene matches.

The chain links TRBV7-2 to TRBJ1-2, with a possible D match to TRBD1 (5 bases). Per the germline V gene, CDR1 is SGHTA and CDR2 is FQGNSA. V was shortened by 0 bases and J by 4 bases, with 15 bases between the two germline ends. The CDR3 loop spans 16 amino acids. DNA for the CDR3: TGTGCCAGCAGCTTAGCGGTATTTGACAGCCCCTATGGCTACACCTTC. Translation gives CASSLAVFDSPYGYTF.

This clonotype was seen repeatedly, ten times or more. The chain uses TRBV6-5 and TRBJ1-2; 7 bases map to TRBD1. V was clipped by 5 bases and J by 5 bases; unmatched bases: 8. The CDR3 totals 14 residues. From germline, CDR1 is MNHEY and CDR2 SVGAGI. The CDR3, as DNA: TGTGCCAGCAGTAACACCCAGGGGGGTTATGGCTACACCTTC. Its protein product is CASSNTQGGYGYTF.

This clonotype showed up many times. V is TRBV4-2 and J is TRBJ2-2; no firm D call. Germline CDR1 LGHNA, CDR2 YNFKEQ. The germline V and J ends were trimmed by 5 bases and 2 bases, with 12 bases remaining between them. This CDR3 has 15 amino acids. CDR3 loop: CASSSDLLNTGELFF. The CDR3 coding sequence is TGTGCCAGCAGCTCTGACCTCCTTAACACCGGGGAGCTGTTTTTT.

This clonotype was counted at least ten times. The genes are TRBV6-5 and TRBJ1-2; D gene ambiguous. The length of the CDR3 is 15 residues. Trimming pared 1 base from V and 0 bases from J, leaving 9 bases between. CDR1 is MNHEY and CDR2 is SVGAGI in the germline V gene. The CDR3 DNA is TGTGCCAGCAGTTACTTGCGGACGGCTAACTATGGCTACACCTTC. This gives the protein CASSYLRTANYGYTF.

This clonotype was recorded at least ten times. The rearrangement joins TRBV12-3 or TRBV12-4 to TRBJ2-5; 7 positions agree with TRBD1. This CDR3 is 14 amino acids long. Trimming cost V 4 bases and J 5 bases; bases outside gene matches: 7. The CDR3 bases are TGTGCCAGCAGTTCTATGACAGGGAGCGAGACCCAGTACTTC. Encoded protein: CASSSMTGSETQYF.

This clonotype has a count of ten or more. The chain couples TRBV29-1 to TRBJ1-5, with D possibly TRBD1 on 5 matching bases. Deletions cut 6 bases from V and 2 bases from J, with 11 bases between. From germline, CDR1 is SQVTM and CDR2 ANQGSEA. This CDR3 spans 13 amino acids. The CDR3 DNA follows: TGCAGCGTGAGATCGGGGGGCAATCAGCCCCAGCATTTT. This sequence encodes CSVRSGGNQPQHF.

The table lists this clonotype with many counts. This chain links TRBV5-1 with TRBJ2-2; possibly TRBD1 for D (5 bases). Germline values: CDR1 SGHRS, CDR2 YFSETQ. V lost 4 bases, J lost 3 bases, and 10 bases lay in between. The CDR3 runs to 14 residues. The CDR3 loop reads CASSTDTYTGELFF. The CDR3 nucleotides read TGCGCCAGCAGCACGGACACCTACACCGGGGAGCTGTTTTTT. Combining the CDR3 with reference TRBV5-1 and TRBJ2-2 gives the whole variable domain KAGVTQTPRYLIKTRGQQVTLSCSPISGHRSVSWYQQTPGQGLQFLFEYFSETQRNKGNFPGRFSGRQFSNSRSEMNVSTLELGDSALYLCASSTDTYTGELFFGEGSRLTVL.

This clonotype was recorded many times. The V gene is TRBV5-1, the J gene TRBJ1-2; D remains ambiguous. The V end lost 1 base, the J end lost 0 bases, and 19 bases lay between the germline ends. The CDR3 loop spans 18 amino acids. Germline values: CDR1 SGHRS, CDR2 YFSETQ. CDR3 sequence (DNA): TGCGCCAGCAGCTTGTCCGGAGACTCAGGAGGAGCTAACTATGGCTACACCTTC. Its protein is CASSLSGDSGGANYGYTF.

This clonotype was seen at least ten times. The chain joins TRBV28 to TRBJ1-5; 10 bases fit TRBD1. The CDR3 is 13 amino acids. The trim removed 6 bases at V and 7 bases at J, leaving 3 bases unmatched. Looked up from germline, CDR1 is MDHEN and CDR2 is SYDVKM. The CDR3 here is CASRGQGGQPQHF. The CDR3 bases are TGTGCCAGCAGAGGACAGGGGGGACAGCCCCAGCATTTT.

This clonotype was seen only a few times. The chain is built from TRBV25-1 and TRBJ2-3; D not resolved. The CDR3 has 13 residues. V was trimmed by 3 bases and J by 5 bases, leaving 9 bases between them. The V gene's germline CDR1 is MGHDK and CDR2 SYGVNS. The CDR3 nucleotides are TGTGCCAGCAGTGACGGGTCGGGAGATACGCAGTATTTT. This sequence encodes CASSDGSGDTQYF.

In its sample, this clonotype was seen many times. The V call is TRBV20-1, the J call TRBJ1-1, with D perhaps TRBD1 (6 bases). V lost 4 bases and J 7 bases, leaving 16 bases between the germline ends. Germline-derived CDR1 and CDR2 are DFQATT and SNEGSKA (reference sequence). This CDR3 spans 13 amino acids. The CDR3 coding sequence is TGCAGTGCTACCCGAGGTCGGGACATTGAAGCTTTCTTT. Residues: CSATRGRDIEAFF.

This clonotype has a count of ten or more. The J gene is TRBJ1-6, the V gene TRBV5-1, with D possibly being TRBD1 (6 bases). CDR1 SGHRS and CDR2 YFSETQ come from the germline V gene. V lost 0 bases to trimming and J lost 6 bases, with 10 bases between them. The CDR3 length is 15 residues. The CDR3: CASSLEGQRNSPLHF. CDR3 DNA: TGCGCCAGCAGCTTGGAGGGACAACGTAATTCACCCCTCCACTTT.

This clonotype was found many times. V gene TRBV29-1 combines with J gene TRBJ1-1; no firm D call. Trimming took off 6 bases at V and 0 bases at J, with 11 bases between the two ends. Germline CDR1 SQVTM, CDR2 ANQGSEA. The CDR3 length is 13 residues. In DNA, the CDR3 is TGCAGCGTAAGGACGGCCATGAACACTGAAGCTTTCTTT. It specifies CSVRTAMNTEAFF. The full variable domain, in which reference TRBV29-1 and TRBJ1-1 provide the parts outside the CDR3, is SAVISQKPSRDICQRGTSLTIQCQVDSQVTMMFWYRQQPGQSLTLIATANQGSEATYESGFVIDKFPISRPNLTFSTLTVSNMSPEDSSIYLCSVRTAMNTEAFFGQGTRLTVV.

Many counts were recorded for this clonotype. The chain has TRBV7-2 and TRBJ1-5; D call uncertain. V lost 3 bases and J lost 6, with 9 bases in between. Per germline, CDR1 SGHTA and CDR2 FQGNSA. The CDR3 runs 13 residues. Here the CDR3 reads CASSLGWSQPQHF. DNA for the CDR3: TGTGCCAGCAGCTTGGGCTGGAGTCAGCCCCAGCATTTT.

This clonotype came up many times. The chain uses TRBV12-3 or TRBV12-4 and TRBJ2-1; possible D gene TRBD2, 6 bases. V was shortened by 6 bases and J by 7 bases, with 25 bases between the two germline ends. This CDR3 is 17 amino acids long. CDR3 bases: TGTGCCAGCAGCCGGCCCGGGACTGCTGAGGGGAATAATGAGCAGTTCTTC. Translating it yields CASSRPGTAEGNNEQFF.

This clonotype came up a few times. CDR3 coding DNA: TGCGCCAGCAGCTTGGGGGGGAACAGACAAAACACCGGGGAGCTGTTTTTT. Protein product: CASSLGGNRQNTGELFF. This sequence joins TRBV5-1 and TRBJ2-2; D possibly uses TRBD1 or TRBD2 (5 bases each). V lost 0 bases and J 2 bases, leaving 14 bases between the germline ends. CDR3 length equals 17 residues. The germline gives CDR1 SGHRS, CDR2 YFSETQ.

The table lists this clonotype with many counts. This chain joins TRBV18 and TRBJ2-3, with a possible D match to TRBD1 (6 bases). The length of the CDR3 is 15 residues. Trimming removed 1 base from V and 1 base from J, with 9 bases in between. CDR1 and CDR2 (germline): KGHSH, LQKENI. CDR3 sequence reads: CASSPQGVGTDTQYF. CDR3 bases: TGTGCCAGCTCACCACAGGGGGTTGGCACAGATACGCAGTATTTT.

Ten or more counts support this clonotype. The chain carries TRBV18 and TRBJ2-1; D gene unclear. The CDR3 is 12 residues long. The V and J ends lost 3 bases and 12 bases respectively, with 12 bases between them. Germline loops: CDR1 KGHSH, CDR2 LQKENI. The DNA for the CDR3 is TGTGCCAGCTCACCTCCCAGCTTCGGGCAGTTCTTC. Encoded protein: CASSPPSFGQFF.

The gene calls are TRBV5-1 and TRBJ1-1, with D possibly being TRBD1 (6 bases). The CDR3 spans 14 residues. CDR1 and CDR2 (germline): SGHRS, YFSETQ. Trimming pared 4 bases from V and 1 base from J, leaving 11 bases between. The CDR3 reads CASSPDSTNTEAFF. In DNA form, the CDR3 reads TGCGCCAGCAGCCCGGACAGTACGAACACTGAAGCTTTCTTT. Combining the CDR3 with reference TRBV5-1 and TRBJ1-1 gives the whole variable domain KAGVTQTPRYLIKTRGQQVTLSCSPISGHRSVSWYQQTPGQGLQFLFEYFSETQRNKGNFPGRFSGRQFSNSRSEMNVSTLELGDSALYLCASSPDSTNTEAFFGQGTRLTVV.

The chain carries TRBV11-2 and TRBJ1-5; 8 positions match TRBD1. The CDR3 spans 15 residues. Germline CDR1 and CDR2: SGHAT and FQNNGV. The ends lost 5 bases at V and 4 bases at J; junction bases unmatched: 7. The CDR3: CASSHGQGRNQPQHF. CDR3 nucleotide sequence: TGTGCCAGCAGCCACGGACAGGGTCGGAATCAGCCCCAGCATTTT.